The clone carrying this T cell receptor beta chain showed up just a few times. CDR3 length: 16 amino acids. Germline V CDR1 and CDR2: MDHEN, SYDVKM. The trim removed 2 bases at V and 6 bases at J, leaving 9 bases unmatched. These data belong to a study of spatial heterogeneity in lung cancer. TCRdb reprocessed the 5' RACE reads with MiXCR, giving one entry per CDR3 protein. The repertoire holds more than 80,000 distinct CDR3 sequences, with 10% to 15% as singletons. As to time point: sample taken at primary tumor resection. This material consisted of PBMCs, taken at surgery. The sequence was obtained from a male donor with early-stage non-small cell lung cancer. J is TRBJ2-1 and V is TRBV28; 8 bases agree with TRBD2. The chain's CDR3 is CASSLSSGVGGNEQFF. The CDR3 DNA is TGTGCCAGCAGTTTAAGTAGCGGGGTTGGAGGCAATGAGCAGTTCTTC.